Given below is one TCR beta chain in context. This entry comes from a study of cytomegalovirus exposure and HLA in healthy donors. CDR3 length: 11 amino acids. V lost 2 bases to trimming and J lost 3 bases, with 5 bases between them. Germline assignment: CDR1 GTSNPN and CDR2 SVGIG (reference sequence). Libraries were prepared by immunoSEQ multiplex PCR; TCRdb keeps only in-frame clonotypes and omits some of them. This table has 250,000 to 400,000 clones, approximately 86% appearing once. The TCR originated in a woman in her 30s in good health and CMV-seropositive. The chain couples TRBV30 to TRBJ2-7; D might be TRBD2 (5 bases). Sequencing was performed on PBMCs. The CDR3 DNA sequence: TGTGCCTGGAGTCGGGACTACGAGCAGTACTTC. This gives the protein CAWSRDYEQYF.